The 21 T cell receptor beta chains listed next were all sequenced from one sample in a study of cytomegalovirus exposure and HLA in healthy donors. Primers for the PCR totalled 60 Vbeta and 13 Jbeta. Clones were sequenced by immunoSEQ multiplex PCR, and TCRdb holds only the in-frame ones, with some missing. There are about 200,000 clones in the sample; 80% to 85% occur only once, and around 1.7% lies in the top ten. Sequencing input: PBMCs. These receptors were obtained from a woman under 30 in good health and CMV-seronegative.

The V call is TRBV29-1, the J call TRBJ2-1; D is possibly TRBD1 (5 bases). CDR3 size: 13 residues. V lost 4 bases, J lost 4 bases, and 11 bases lay in between. CDR1 and CDR2 (germline): SQVTM, ANQGSEA. The CDR3 sequence is CSVVTTVYNEQFF. Written as DNA, the CDR3 is TGCAGCGTTGTCACGACAGTGTACAATGAGCAGTTCTTC.

Details on this clone: Here the CDR3 omits its conserved ending phenylalanine or tryptophan, so a read error is the likely source. This chain links TRBV9 with TRBJ2-2, with 7 positions matching TRBD1. Germline trimming cut 4 bases from V and 5 bases from J; bases unmatched to any gene: 8. Germline V gives CDR1 SGDLS, CDR2 YYNGEE. The CDR3 runs 15 residues. CDR3 sequence: CASSPGTALTGELFS. DNA for the CDR3: TGTGCCAGCAGCCCCGGGACAGCCCTAACCGGGGAGCTGTTTTCT.

The CDR3 sequence is CASSQDSWLEQFF. The CDR3 bases are TGCGCCAGCAGCCAAGATTCCTGGCTTGAGCAGTTCTTC. This sequence joins TRBV4-1 and TRBJ2-1, with D hard to call. CDR1 is MGHRA and CDR2 is YSYEKL in the germline V gene. The CDR3 loop spans 13 amino acids. Trimming shortened V by 0 bases and J by 9 bases, and 9 bases separated the two germline ends.

The chain couples TRBV4-3 to TRBJ2-7; 10 positions match TRBD1. Germline CDR1 LGHNA, CDR2 YSLEER. Losses at the gene ends were 0 bases for V and 2 bases for J; bases not matched to a gene: 7. The CDR3 loop spans 17 amino acids. Here the CDR3 reads CASSQDRLGQGAYEQYF. For the CDR3, the DNA is TGCGCCAGCAGCCAAGACCGTCTCGGACAGGGGGCCTACGAGCAGTACTTC.

This clone was recorded only once. The chain carries TRBV5-6 and TRBJ1-3, with 9 positions matching TRBD1. J was trimmed by 2 bases and V by 4 bases; bases with no gene match: 7. Germline values: CDR1 SGHDT, CDR2 YYEEEE. This CDR3 region has 16 residues. CDR3 bases: TGTGCCAGCAGCCTCCCCGGGACAGGGCCTGGAAACACCATATATTTT. Translated, it gives CASSLPGTGPGNTIYF.

This chain uses TRBV28 with TRBJ2-2; 10 bases are shared with TRBD1. In germline, CDR1 is MDHEN, CDR2 SYDVKM. CDR3 length equals 15 residues. The V gene end was trimmed by 6 bases and the J gene end by 5 bases; junction bases not matched to a gene: 6. The CDR3 sequence: CASRWRDRGTGELFF. Here the CDR3 DNA reads TGTGCCAGCAGATGGCGGGACAGGGGAACCGGGGAGCTGTTTTTT.

This clone was observed a single time. The rearrangement uses TRBV25-1 and TRBJ2-1; unclear D gene. Germline-derived CDR1 and CDR2 are MGHDK and SYGVNS. The CDR3 consists of 13 residues. Deletions cut 4 bases from V and 8 bases from J, with 12 bases between. The CDR3 is CASSGPSVDEQFF. The CDR3 DNA reads as TGTGCCAGCAGTGGTCCCTCGGTGGATGAGCAGTTCTTC.

This chain uses TRBV30 with TRBJ2-7; weak D call: TRBD2 (5 bases). CDR3 length: 15 residues. The germline V gene has CDR1 GTSNPN and CDR2 SVGIG (reference sequence). V lost 1 base, J lost 5 bases, and 18 bases lay in between. DNA for the CDR3: TGTGCCTGGAGTGCCCGGGATGGCACAATCAACGAGCAGTACTTC. Translated: CAWSARDGTINEQYF.

The V gene is TRBV4-2, the J gene TRBJ2-7; D is possibly TRBD2 (7 bases). V was clipped by 0 bases and J by 8 bases, with 11 bases between them. Germline V gives CDR1 LGHNA, CDR2 YNFKEQ. The CDR3 spans 13 residues. CDR3 in DNA: TGTGCCAGCAGCCAAGATCCGGGGGGCAAGCAGTACTTC. It encodes CASSQDPGGKQYF.

The chain is built from TRBV7-9 and TRBJ2-1, with D possibly being TRBD2 (7 bases). Trimming left V 5 bases short and J 8 bases short, with 13 bases between. The CDR3 totals 13 residues. CDR1 is SEHNR, CDR2 FQNEAQ, per germline (reference sequence). The CDR3 reads CASSQVGGDEQFF. The CDR3 DNA follows: TGTGCCAGCAGCCAAGTAGGGGGGGATGAGCAGTTCTTC. Drawing the rest from reference TRBV7-9 and TRBJ2-1, the complete variable domain is DTGVSQNPRHKITKRGQNVTFRCDPISEHNRLYWYRQTLGQGPEFLTYFQNEAQLEKSRLLSDRFSAERPKGSFSTLEIQRTEQGDSAMYLCASSQVGGDEQFFGPGTRLTVL.

V gene TRBV27 combines with J gene TRBJ1-1; TRBD1 might be the D (5 bases). V was cut by 8 bases and J by 4 bases, with 14 bases left in between. The CDR3 sequence is 13 residues long. From germline, CDR1 is MNHEY and CDR2 SMNVEV (reference sequence). The CDR3 bases are TGTGCCAGCTACTTGACGGGGGGCACTGAAGCTTTCTTT. It codes for CASYLTGGTEAFF.

The CDR3 nucleotides are TGCGCCAGCAGCTTGGCTGCTGGGGGCCCCTACGAGCAGTACTTC. Translated, it gives CASSLAAGGPYEQYF. The rearrangement uses TRBV5-1 and TRBJ2-7; TRBD1 might be the D (6 bases). V was trimmed by 0 bases and J by 2 bases, leaving 12 bases between them. CDR1 is SGHRS and CDR2 is YFSETQ in the germline V gene. The CDR3 extends over 15 amino acids.

This clone was seen a single time. The chain is built from TRBV2 and TRBJ2-1; D ambiguous. From germline, CDR1 is SNHLY and CDR2 FYNNEI. There are 12 residues in the CDR3. V gave up 3 bases and J gave up 4 bases, with 4 bases separating them. The CDR3 nucleotides are TGTGCCAGCAGTGACGGGTACAATGAGCAGTTCTTC. Translation gives CASSDGYNEQFF.

The sample holds one count of this clone. This sequence joins TRBV7-2 and TRBJ1-1, with D possibly TRBD1 on 5 matching bases. The CDR3 is made up of 14 amino acids. V was shortened by 3 bases and J by 3 bases, with 11 bases between the two germline ends. Looked up from germline, CDR1 is SGHTA and CDR2 is FQGNSA. The chain's CDR3 is CASSLQGRDTEAFF. The CDR3 DNA reads as TGTGCCAGCAGCTTGCAGGGTCGGGACACTGAAGCTTTCTTT. Combining the CDR3 with reference TRBV7-2 and TRBJ1-1 gives the whole variable domain GAGVSQSPSNKVTEKGKDVELRCDPISGHTALYWYRQSLGQGLEFLIYFQGNSAPDKSGLPSDRFSAERTGGSVSTLTIQRTQQEDSAVYLCASSLQGRDTEAFFGQGTRLTVV.

V and J are TRBV19 and TRBJ2-4; 8 bases align to TRBD1. Germline loops: CDR1 LNHDA, CDR2 SQIVND (reference sequence). The V gene end was trimmed by 4 bases and the J gene end by 8 bases; junction bases not matched to a gene: 10. The CDR3 contains 15 residues. CDR3 sequence reads: CASSTLGQGTHIQYF. The CDR3 DNA sequence: TGTGCCAGTAGTACCCTTGGACAGGGAACACACATTCAGTACTTC.

The chain joins TRBV19 to TRBJ1-4; D is undetermined. Germline loops: CDR1 LNHDA, CDR2 SQIVND (reference sequence). The CDR3 covers 12 residues. V lost 8 bases to trimming and J lost 4 bases, with 8 bases between them. The CDR3 DNA follows: TGTGCCAGTTCGGTCCGTAATGAAAAACTGTTTTTT. This sequence encodes CASSVRNEKLFF.

This clone was seen only once. The chain is built from TRBV9 and TRBJ2-1; the match to TRBD2 covers 9 bases. Germline lookup yields CDR1 SGDLS and CDR2 YYNGEE. The CDR3 covers 15 residues. V lost 1 base and J lost 8; bases outside the gene matches: 7. In DNA, the CDR3 is TGTGCCAGCAGCGTAACGGTAGCGGGAGCCCATGAGCAGTTCTTC. Its translation is CASSVTVAGAHEQFF.

The rearrangement links TRBV10-2 to TRBJ2-1, with 13 positions matching TRBD2. The V gene's germline CDR1 is WSHSY and CDR2 SAAADI. The CDR3 extends over 13 amino acids. V lost 10 bases, J lost 7 bases, and 4 bases stayed unmatched. This chain's CDR3 is CATSGLAGNEQFF. In DNA, the CDR3 is TGCGCCACCTCGGGACTAGCGGGAAATGAGCAGTTCTTC.

This chain uses TRBV6-5 with TRBJ2-7; 8 bases align to TRBD1. The CDR3 is 14 amino acids. Germline assignment: CDR1 MNHEY and CDR2 SVGAGI. The V segment lost 2 bases and the J segment 3 bases; nucleotides outside the gene matches: 3. The CDR3, as DNA: TGTGCCAGCAGTTACCCTGGACAGGGCTACGAGCAGTACTTC. Amino acid sequence: CASSYPGQGYEQYF.

V and J are TRBV6-5 and TRBJ1-5, with D possibly matching TRBD1 (6 bases). The length of the CDR3 is 15 residues. CDR1 and CDR2 from the germline V gene are MNHEY and SVGAGI. V was shortened by 7 bases and J by 3 bases, with 16 bases between the two germline ends. The DNA for the CDR3 is TGTGCCAGCACCGAGAACAGGGCAGCCAATCAGCCCCAGCATTTT. It codes for CASTENRAANQPQHF.

The V call is TRBV28, the J call TRBJ1-1, with a tentative D call TRBD1 (6 bases). In germline, CDR1 is MDHEN, CDR2 SYDVKM. The ends were cut back, 2 bases at V and 7 bases at J, with 14 bases in the middle. CDR3 size: 14 residues. CDR3: CASSLTQGILEAFF. The CDR3, as DNA: TGTGCCAGCAGTTTAACCCAGGGGATACTTGAAGCTTTCTTT.